Below, one T cell receptor beta chain is given with its context. The antigen is not known. TCRdb independently ran MiXCR on the RT-PCR reads; one entry per CDR3 protein. Of about 620,000 distinct CDR3 sequences in the sample, approximately 12% were seen once. The sample belongs to a study of response to subunit inactivated influenza vaccine. General study points: Each seasonal flu vaccination may recruit only limited new T cells, authors suggested.

The CDR3 is 16 residues long. The ends lost 0 bases at V and 5 bases at J; junction bases unmatched: 8. Germline assignment: CDR1 SGHRS and CDR2 YFSETQ. V and J are TRBV5-1 and TRBJ2-5, with 9 positions matching TRBD1. Source: PBMCs from blood, taken on the day of vaccination. This TCR derives from a man aged 45-65 years who received an inactivated influenza vaccine. In DNA form, the CDR3 reads TGCGCCAGCAGCTTGGGGACAGGGGCTGGAAGGGAGACCCAGTACTTC. Translating it yields CASSLGTGAGRETQYF.